These 11 T cell receptor beta chains originate from one sample sequenced in a study of tumor-infiltrating lymphocytes in primary liver carcinoma. Extraction of RNA together with DNA used about 17-31 mg of unsorted bulk tissue. The input was around 500 ng total RNA; TCR beta cDNA was made from it with a constant-region primer. Three nested multiplex PCR rounds, a slightly modified ARM-PCR, produced the libraries for TCR beta. The study ran its first two PCR rounds for roughly 10 cycles each, using TRBV1-TRBV30 forward primers and a C-beta reverse primer. TCRdb reanalysed the multiplex PCR reads using MiXCR and keeps one entry per CDR3 protein. The sample lists 40,000 to 60,000 distinct CDR3 sequences, just over 70% occurring once. The sequenced sample was liver tumor tissue from sampling region 5. Subset here: tumor region T5, tumor centre. Receptors originate from a man aged 35 to 55 with primary liver carcinoma and hepatitis B virus infection.

Concerning this clonotype itself: In this CDR3 the conserved last residue, phenylalanine or tryptophan, is missing, so a read error is likely. It is unclear where the CDR3 begins or ends on the DNA, so no DNA is shown, and the CDR3 is as TCRdb lists it. The chain uses TRBV11-1 and TRBJ2-5. Per the germline V gene, CDR1 is SGHAT and CDR2 is FQDESV (reference sequence). Ends included, the CDR3 has 15 residues. CDR3 amino acids: CASGLEARPQETQYS.

As concerns this clonotype: A read error is likely, as this CDR3 ends without the conserved phenylalanine or tryptophan. The DNA is omitted, as the CDR3 cannot be located on it reliably, and the CDR3 follows TCRdb's listing. The chain recombines TRBV11-1 with TRBJ2-7. Per germline, CDR1 SGHAT and CDR2 FQDESV (reference sequence). The CDR3 is 15 residues long, ends included. The chain's CDR3 is CASSLEASVSYELYL.

The chain combines TRBV21-1 with TRBJ2-7. TRBV21-1 is classified as a pseudogene. The CDR3 runs 12 residues. In nucleotides, the CDR3 is TGTGCCAGCAGCGGGGACTCCTACGAGCAATACTTC. This codes for CASSGDSYEQYF.

A remark on this clonotype: Possible read error: a much larger clone is one base away. This chain connects TRBV28 to TRBJ2-5; possibly TRBD2 for D (6 bases). This CDR3 spans 14 amino acids. Germline CDR1 reads MDHEN; CDR2 reads SYDVKM. The CDR3 DNA sequence: TGTGCCAGCAGTTCCTCGGGACTCCAGGAGACCCGGTACTTC. Translated: CASSSSGLQETRYF.

Note on this clonotype: An end of the junction differs from the germline gene, which may be a read error. The chain links TRBV4-1 to TRBJ1-5, with TRBD1 matching over 8 bases. The germline V gene has CDR1 MGHRA and CDR2 YSYEKL. This CDR3 comprises 16 residues. The CDR3 protein is CTSSQDMTGANQPQDF. As DNA, the CDR3 is TGCACCAGCAGCCAAGATATGACAGGGGCCAATCAGCCCCAGGACTTT.

V and J are TRBV20-1 and TRBJ2-3; no firm D call. With 3 bases removed from V and 1 base from J, the gap between germline ends came to 11 bases. The CDR3 sequence is 14 residues long. Germline V CDR1 and CDR2: DFQATT, SNEGSKA (reference sequence). CDR3 DNA sequence: TGCAGTGCTAGCTCGGCATGGGGCACAGATACGCAGTATTTT. Translated, it gives CSASSAWGTDTQYF.

Details on this clonotype: A junction boundary mismatches the germline segment, possibly from a read error. V usage is TRBV11-2 and J usage is TRBJ2-1; D perhaps matches TRBD1 (5 bases). Germline V CDR1 and CDR2: SGHAT, FQNNGV. The CDR3 length is 12 residues. The CDR3 DNA sequence: TGTGCAAGCATCCCACAGGTCAATGAGCAGTTCTTC. It is translated as CASIPQVNEQFF.

This rearrangement joins TRBV6-5 to TRBJ2-2, with D perhaps TRBD2 (6 bases). The CDR3 spans 13 residues. Trimming removed 9 bases at V and 6 bases at J, with 14 bases between. Germline CDR1 MNHEY, CDR2 SVGAGI. Here the CDR3 reads CASLREDAGELFF. The CDR3 nucleotides are TGTGCCAGTCTAAGGGAGGACGCCGGGGAGCTGTTTTTT.

Details on this clonotype: At one boundary the junction diverges from the germline segment, which might be a read error. CDR3 nucleotide sequence: TGTGCCAGCAGCTTTGCCGAGACAAGTGGAAACACTATATATTTT. It specifies CASSFAETSGNTIYF. The V gene is TRBV7-9, the J gene TRBJ1-3; no firm D call. Germline V gene data show CDR1 as SEHNR and CDR2 as FQNEAQ (reference sequence). The CDR3 is 15 amino acids.

This clonotype occurred many times. This rearrangement joins TRBV28 to TRBJ2-1; 9 bases are shared with TRBD2. The CDR3 consists of 17 residues. Trimming took 5 bases from V and 8 from J; bases not matched to a gene: 16. Looked up from germline, CDR1 is MDHEN and CDR2 is SYDVKM. The CDR3 bases are TGTGCCAGCAGTCTACATTATGGACTAGCGAGGGTAGATGAGCAGTTCTTC. Translating it yields CASSLHYGLARVDEQFF.

In this sample, this clonotype turned up once. This may arise from a read error, as a much more abundant clone is one base away. The chain couples TRBV28 to TRBJ1-2; TRBD1 might be the D (6 bases). The germline V gene has CDR1 MDHEN and CDR2 SYDVKM. This CDR3 is 12 amino acids long. CDR3 sequence (DNA): TGTGTCAGCAGTTCGGGGGCGAATGGCTACACCTTC. Amino acids: CVSSSGANGYTF.